Only a few counts were recorded for the clone carrying this TCR beta chain. This record belongs to a study of T cell repertoires in cytomegalovirus infection. TCRdb passed the reads through MiXCR, listing each CDR3 protein once. The table lists 600,000 to 800,000 distinct CDR3 sequences, 20% to 25% of them singletons. Sample: CD8+ T cells from PBMCs. This clonotype was obtained from a human donor in good health (CMV status not recorded). Some clones in this sample may be carry-over from other donors' samples.

The chain's CDR3 is CASSIRRGRTAGEQYV. CDR3 DNA sequence: TGTGCCAGTAGTATACGTCGGGGACGGACGGCCGGAGAGCAGTACGTC. J is TRBJ2-7 and V is TRBV19, with D tentatively TRBD1 or TRBD2 (5 bases each). Trimming stripped 2 bases from V and 7 bases from J, with 21 bases between. This CDR3 has 16 amino acids. CDR1 is LNHDA and CDR2 is SQIVND in the germline V gene (reference sequence).